The 21 T cell receptor beta chains below were found in one sample sequenced in a study of OX40 agonist ivuxolimab in advanced cancers. Clones were sequenced by immunoSEQ multiplex PCR, and TCRdb holds only the in-frame ones, with some missing. The data contain around 31,000 clones, less than 90% of them seen just once; the ten biggest clones take up over 25%. The specimen comprised CD4+ or CD8+ T cells sorted from blood, sampled in a trial of the OX40 agonist ivuxolimab. The receptors here all came from an adult with an advanced solid tumor such as melanoma, head and neck, liver or kidney cancer.

The CDR3 reads CASRGLAESYEQYF. CDR3 coding DNA: TGTGCCAGCAGAGGGCTAGCGGAGTCCTACGAGCAGTACTTC. This chain joins TRBV6-5 and TRBJ2-7; 7 bases agree with TRBD2. Looked up from germline, CDR1 is MNHEY and CDR2 is SVGAGI. The CDR3 extends over 14 amino acids. V dropped 6 bases and J dropped 1; count of bases not matched to a gene: 6.

V usage is TRBV7-8 and J usage is TRBJ2-3, with D tentatively TRBD1 (5 bases). The V gene's germline CDR1 is SGHVS and CDR2 FQNEAQ. This CDR3 is built from 15 residues. The ends were cut back, 3 bases at V and 5 bases at J, with 15 bases in the middle. The CDR3 sequence is CASSFGQGERDTQYF. The DNA for the CDR3 is TGTGCCAGCAGCTTTGGGCAGGGCGAGAGAGATACGCAGTATTTT.

This clone was seen more than once but under ten times. V gene TRBV5-5 combines with J gene TRBJ1-3; D ambiguous. The CDR3 is 13 amino acids. Germline assignment: CDR1 SGHKS and CDR2 YYEKEE (reference sequence). The V gene lost 3 bases and the J gene lost 3 bases, with 7 bases spanning the gap. CDR3 in amino acids: CASSSTFGNTIYF. In nucleotides, the CDR3 is TGTGCCAGCAGCTCCACTTTTGGAAACACCATATATTTT.

V and J are TRBV5-1 and TRBJ2-3; no reliable D call. The V gene's germline CDR1 is SGHRS and CDR2 YFSETQ. Trimming shortened V by 0 bases and J by 0 bases, and 8 bases separated the two germline ends. This CDR3 spans 15 amino acids. CDR3 sequence: CASSLAPTSTDTQYF. The CDR3 nucleotides are TGCGCCAGCAGCTTGGCGCCCACTAGCACAGATACGCAGTATTTT.

V is TRBV7-9 and J is TRBJ1-5, with D possibly TRBD1 on 5 matching bases. Trimming took 1 base from V and 7 from J, leaving 17 bases between them. Germline V CDR1 and CDR2: SEHNR, FQNEAQ (reference sequence). The CDR3 totals 16 residues. The chain's CDR3 is CASSLVGQGKRQPQHF. The CDR3 nucleotides are TGTGCCAGCAGCTTAGTTGGTCAGGGTAAGAGGCAGCCCCAGCATTTT.

The chain carries TRBV9 and TRBJ2-5; D remains ambiguous. Trimming took off 0 bases at V and 1 base at J, with 7 bases between the two ends. CDR1 is SGDLS and CDR2 is YYNGEE in the germline V gene. This CDR3 has 14 residues. CDR3 sequence reads: CASSVGHAQETQYF. Written as DNA, the CDR3 is TGTGCCAGCAGCGTAGGGCACGCCCAAGAGACCCAGTACTTC.

The rearrangement joins TRBV5-1 to TRBJ2-1, with 8 bases lining up with TRBD2. Unmatched junction bases numbered 14, after V lost 2 bases and J lost 4 bases. This CDR3 has 18 residues. Germline CDR1 reads SGHRS; CDR2 reads YFSETQ. Here the CDR3 reads CASSFTSGHSVGYNEQFF. The CDR3 DNA reads as TGCGCCAGCAGCTTTACTAGCGGTCATTCCGTAGGTTACAATGAGCAGTTCTTC. Full variable domain (outside the CDR3, taken from reference TRBV5-1 and TRBJ2-1): KAGVTQTPRYLIKTRGQQVTLSCSPISGHRSVSWYQQTPGQGLQFLFEYFSETQRNKGNFPGRFSGRQFSNSRSEMNVSTLELGDSALYLCASSFTSGHSVGYNEQFFGPGTRLTVL.

The CDR3 is CASSVGQGDNEQYF. CDR3 DNA sequence: TGTGCCAGCAGCGTAGGTCAGGGCGACAACGAGCAGTACTTC. The chain couples TRBV9 to TRBJ2-7, with D possibly TRBD1 on 5 matching bases. The CDR3 totals 14 residues. The germline CDR1 and CDR2 sequences are SGDLS and YYNGEE. The V and J ends lost 0 bases and 5 bases respectively, with 12 bases between them.

This sequence joins TRBV6-5 and TRBJ1-1, with D hard to call. Germline lookup yields CDR1 MNHEY and CDR2 SVGAGI. The length of the CDR3 is 16 residues. V was trimmed by 0 bases and J by 1 base, leaving 12 bases between them. This chain's CDR3 is CASSYSSSWGNTEAFF. CDR3 sequence (DNA): TGTGCCAGCAGTTACTCGAGTTCTTGGGGGAACACTGAAGCTTTCTTT.

This sequence joins TRBV5-4 and TRBJ2-7; TRBD1 matches at 10 bases. V trimming: 0 bases; J trimming: 4 bases; junction bases outside the gene matches: 1. The germline V gene has CDR1 SGHNT and CDR2 YYREEE (reference sequence). The CDR3 runs 14 residues. The CDR3 spells CASSLGQGAYEQYF. The CDR3 DNA follows: TGTGCCAGCAGCTTGGGACAGGGGGCTTACGAGCAGTACTTC.

This clone was counted only a few times. The chain has TRBV10-3 and TRBJ2-7, with D tentatively TRBD1 (6 bases). Germline values: CDR1 ENHRY, CDR2 SYGVKD. There are 13 residues in the CDR3. The V end was cut by 8 bases, the J end by 4 bases, with 15 bases between. The CDR3 loop reads CAIGPAGTYEQYF. The CDR3, as DNA: TGTGCCATCGGTCCTGCAGGGACATACGAGCAGTACTTC.

The chain is built from TRBV6-1 and TRBJ1-4, with D possibly being TRBD1 (5 bases). Germline V CDR1 and CDR2: MNHNS, SASEGT. The CDR3 extends over 17 amino acids. V was pared by 1 base and J by 2 bases, with 14 bases between. The CDR3 region has the DNA TGTGCCAGCAGTGAAGACGGGACCCGTGGGACTAATGAAAAACTGTTTTTT. Translating it yields CASSEDGTRGTNEKLFF.

V is TRBV2 and J is TRBJ2-3; no firm D call. Trimming took off 0 bases at V and 2 bases at J, with 0 bases between the two ends. Per the germline V gene, CDR1 is SNHLY and CDR2 is FYNNEI. The CDR3 contains 12 residues. DNA of the CDR3: TGTGCCAGCAGTGAAGCCACAGATACGCAGTATTTT. Translating gives CASSEATDTQYF. Using reference TRBV2 and TRBJ2-3 for the parts outside the CDR3, the full variable domain is EPEVTQTPSHQVTQMGQEVILRCVPISNHLYFYWYRQILGQKVEFLVSFYNNEISEKSEIFDDQFSVERPDGSNFTLKIRSTKLEDSAMYFCASSEATDTQYFGPGTRLTVL.

This clone was recorded once. The chain recombines TRBV28 with TRBJ1-4, with 8 positions matching TRBD1. Losses at the gene ends were 2 bases for V and 9 bases for J; bases not matched to a gene: 8. Germline loops: CDR1 MDHEN, CDR2 SYDVKM. The CDR3 sequence is 15 residues long. CDR3 in DNA: TGTGCCAGCAGTTTAAACAGGGGGGAATTGAAAAAACTGTTTTTT. Residues: CASSLNRGELKKLFF.

This chain connects TRBV11-2 to TRBJ2-7; TRBD1 matches at 8 bases. The J segment lost 4 bases and the V segment lost 5 bases, leaving 19 bases of the junction unmatched. Germline CDR1 reads SGHAT; CDR2 reads FQNNGV. The CDR3 is 18 amino acids. CDR3 bases: TGTGCCAGCAGCAGAAATAGAAACGGACAGGGCGCCTCTTACGAGCAGTACTTC. It translates to CASSRNRNGQGASYEQYF.

This rearrangement joins TRBV5-1 to TRBJ1-5; D is unclear. The CDR3 is 13 residues long. CDR1 SGHRS and CDR2 YFSETQ come from the germline V gene. V lost 4 bases and J 6 bases, leaving 11 bases between the germline ends. This CDR3 reads CASSPGLLQPQHF. CDR3 nucleotides: TGCGCCAGCAGCCCTGGACTGCTTCAGCCCCAGCATTTT.

This sequence joins TRBV7-9 and TRBJ2-2; a possible D gene is TRBD2 (5 bases). The V end was cut by 5 bases, the J end by 4 bases, with 14 bases between. There are 15 residues in the CDR3. Germline V gene sequence: CDR1 SEHNR, CDR2 FQNEAQ (reference sequence). CDR3 sequence: CASSPPLGVTGELFF. CDR3 DNA sequence: TGTGCCAGCAGCCCGCCACTAGGAGTCACCGGGGAGCTGTTTTTT.

The V call is TRBV2, the J call TRBJ2-7; D possibly matches TRBD1 or TRBD2 (5 bases each). Germline CDR1 SNHLY, CDR2 FYNNEI. This CDR3 contains 17 residues. The V gene lost 5 bases and the J gene lost 5 bases, with 25 bases spanning the gap. The CDR3 region is CASSFFGGTSPTHEQYF. As DNA, the CDR3 is TGTGCCAGCAGTTTTTTTGGTGGGACCTCTCCAACCCACGAGCAGTACTTC.

The CDR3 spells CSVLTGRAYNEQFF. As DNA, the CDR3 is TGCAGCGTCCTGACAGGGCGGGCCTACAATGAGCAGTTCTTC. The rearrangement joins TRBV29-1 to TRBJ2-1, with 7 bases lining up with TRBD1. Unmatched junction bases numbered 7, after V lost 6 bases and J lost 2 bases. The CDR3 totals 14 residues. In germline, CDR1 is SQVTM, CDR2 ANQGSEA.

The chain combines TRBV6-6 with TRBJ1-2; the D is unclear. Germline CDR1 MNHNY, CDR2 SVGAGI (reference sequence). Trimming pared 8 bases from V and 3 bases from J, leaving 13 bases between. CDR3 length: 13 amino acids. The CDR3 protein is CASAGRVDYGYTF. The CDR3 DNA reads TGTGCCAGCGCCGGGAGGGTGGACTATGGCTACACCTTC.

The V gene is TRBV29-1, the J gene TRBJ2-5; D gene ambiguous. Germline V gene lookup returns CDR1 SQVTM and CDR2 ANQGSEA. There are 11 residues in the CDR3. Trimming removed 4 bases at V and 4 bases at J, with 7 bases between. This CDR3 reads CSVGLGETQYF. Here the CDR3 DNA reads TGCAGCGTTGGTTTGGGAGAGACCCAGTACTTC.